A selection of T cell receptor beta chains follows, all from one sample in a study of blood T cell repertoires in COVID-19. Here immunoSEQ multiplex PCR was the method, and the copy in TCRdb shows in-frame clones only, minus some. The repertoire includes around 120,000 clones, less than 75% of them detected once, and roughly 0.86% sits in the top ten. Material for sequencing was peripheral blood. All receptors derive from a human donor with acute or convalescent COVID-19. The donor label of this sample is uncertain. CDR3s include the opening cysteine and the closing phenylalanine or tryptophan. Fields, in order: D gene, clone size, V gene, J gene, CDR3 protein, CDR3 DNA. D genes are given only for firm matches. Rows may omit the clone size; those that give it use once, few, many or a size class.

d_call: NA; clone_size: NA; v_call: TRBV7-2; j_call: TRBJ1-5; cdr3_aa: CASSLGRSNQPQHF; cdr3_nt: TGTGCCAGCAGCTTAGGTCGTAGCAATCAGCCCCAGCATTTT
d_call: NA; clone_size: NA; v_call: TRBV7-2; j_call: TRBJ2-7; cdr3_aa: CASSFVGAPYEQYF; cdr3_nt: TGTGCCAGCAGCTTTGTGGGGGCTCCCTACGAGCAGTACTTC
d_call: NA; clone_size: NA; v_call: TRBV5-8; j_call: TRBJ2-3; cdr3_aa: CASSIGQSGVADTQYF; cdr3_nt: TGTGCCAGCAGCATCGGACAATCCGGAGTCGCAGATACGCAGTATTTT
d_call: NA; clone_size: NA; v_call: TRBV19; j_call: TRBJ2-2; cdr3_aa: CASSKGQNTGELFF; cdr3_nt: TGTGCCAGTAGTAAGGGACAAAACACCGGGGAGCTGTTTTTT
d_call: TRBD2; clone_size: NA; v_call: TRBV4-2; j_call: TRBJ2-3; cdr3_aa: CASSQEAGGGGSDTQYF; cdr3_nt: TGTGCCAGCAGCCAAGAGGCCGGCGGGGGGGGGTCAGATACGCAGTATTTT
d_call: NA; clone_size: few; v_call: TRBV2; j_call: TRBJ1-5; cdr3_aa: CASEAGAYSNQPQHF; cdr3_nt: TGTGCCAGCGAAGCAGGGGCTTATAGCAATCAGCCCCAGCATTTT
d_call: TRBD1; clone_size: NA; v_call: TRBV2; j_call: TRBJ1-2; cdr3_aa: CASRQQGSYGYTF; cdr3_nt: TGTGCCAGCAGGCAACAGGGGAGCTATGGCTACACCTTC
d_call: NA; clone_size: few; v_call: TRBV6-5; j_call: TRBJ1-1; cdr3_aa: CASSHERSEAFF; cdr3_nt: TGTGCCAGCAGTCACGAGCGGAGTGAAGCTTTCTTT
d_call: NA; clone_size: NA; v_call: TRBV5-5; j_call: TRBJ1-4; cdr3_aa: CASSLVGGYNEKLFF; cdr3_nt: TGTGCCAGCAGCTTGGTTGGGGGGTATAATGAAAAACTGTTTTTT
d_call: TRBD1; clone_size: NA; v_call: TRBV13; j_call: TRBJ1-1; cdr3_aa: CASSDHRGGNTEAFF; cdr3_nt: TGTGCCAGCAGCGACCACAGGGGAGGGAACACTGAAGCTTTCTTT
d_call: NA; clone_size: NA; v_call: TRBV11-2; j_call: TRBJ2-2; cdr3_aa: CASSGGAANTGELFF; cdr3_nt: TGTGCCAGCAGCGGAGGGGCCGCTAACACCGGGGAGCTGTTTTTT
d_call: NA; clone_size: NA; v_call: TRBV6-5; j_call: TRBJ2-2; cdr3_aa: CASRKIRDTGELFF; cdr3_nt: TGTGCCAGCAGGAAAATCAGGGACACCGGGGAGCTGTTTTTT
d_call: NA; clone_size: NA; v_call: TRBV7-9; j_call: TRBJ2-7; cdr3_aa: CASSLAGGPQEQYF; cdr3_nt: TGTGCCAGCAGCTTAGCGGGGGGGCCACAAGAGCAGTACTTC
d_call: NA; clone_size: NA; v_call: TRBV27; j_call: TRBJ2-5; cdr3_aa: CASQGAGGRETQYF; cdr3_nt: TGTGCCAGCCAGGGGGCGGGGGGGCGAGAGACCCAGTACTTC
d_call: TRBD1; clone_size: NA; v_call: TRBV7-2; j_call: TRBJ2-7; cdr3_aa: CASSSQDRGGSYEQYF; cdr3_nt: TGTGCCAGCAGCTCCCAGGACAGGGGGGGGTCCTACGAGCAGTACTTC
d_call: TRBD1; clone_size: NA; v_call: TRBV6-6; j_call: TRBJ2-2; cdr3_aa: CASSRQGRASGELFF; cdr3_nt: TGTGCCAGCAGCCGACAGGGGCGAGCGTCCGGGGAGCTGTTTTTT
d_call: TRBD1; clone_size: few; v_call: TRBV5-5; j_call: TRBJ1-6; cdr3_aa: CASSWGDRGRSYNSPLHF; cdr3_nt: TGTGCCAGCAGCTGGGGGGACAGGGGGCGCTCATATAATTCACCCCTCCACTTT
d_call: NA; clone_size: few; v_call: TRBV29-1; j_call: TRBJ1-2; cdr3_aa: CSVEAPRTANYGYTF; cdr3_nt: TGCAGCGTTGAGGCTCCCAGGACAGCTAACTATGGCTACACCTTC
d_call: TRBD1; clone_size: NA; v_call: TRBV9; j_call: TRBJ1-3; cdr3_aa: CASSVEDRASNTIYF; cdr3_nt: TGTGCCAGCAGCGTAGAAGACAGGGCTTCGAACACCATATATTTT
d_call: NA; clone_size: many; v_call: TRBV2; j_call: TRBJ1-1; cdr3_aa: CASRRDVNTEAFF; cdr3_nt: TGTGCCAGCAGGCGGGATGTGAACACTGAAGCTTTCTTT
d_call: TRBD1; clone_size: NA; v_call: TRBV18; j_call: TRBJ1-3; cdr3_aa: CASSPQSGQGSSGNTIYF; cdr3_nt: TGTGCCAGCTCACCACAATCGGGACAGGGTAGCTCTGGAAACACCATATATTTT
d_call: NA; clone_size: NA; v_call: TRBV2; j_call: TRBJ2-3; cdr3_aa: CASSAQGLLTDTQYF; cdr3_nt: TGTGCCAGCAGTGCCCAGGGGCTACTCACAGATACGCAGTATTTT
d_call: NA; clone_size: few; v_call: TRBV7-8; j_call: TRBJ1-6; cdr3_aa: CASSGDGLGSPLHF; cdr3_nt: TGTGCCAGCAGCGGTGACGGACTGGGTTCACCCCTCCACTTT
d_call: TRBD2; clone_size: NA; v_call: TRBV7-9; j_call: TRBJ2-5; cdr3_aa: CASSSSSGGAETQYF; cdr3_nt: TGTGCCAGCAGCTCCAGTAGCGGGGGGGCAGAGACCCAGTACTTC
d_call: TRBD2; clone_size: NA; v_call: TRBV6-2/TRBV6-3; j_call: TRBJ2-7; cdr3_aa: CASSYGAGGHEQYF; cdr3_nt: TGTGCCAGCAGTTACGGAGCGGGGGGGCACGAGCAGTACTTC
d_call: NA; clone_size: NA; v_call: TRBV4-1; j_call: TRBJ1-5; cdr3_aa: CASTPGGGQPQHF; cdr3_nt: TGCGCCAGCACCCCGGGGGGTGGCCAGCCCCAGCATTTT
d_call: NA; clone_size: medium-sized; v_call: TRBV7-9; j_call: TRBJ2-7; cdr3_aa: CASSLVGAYEQYF; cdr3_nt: TGTGCCAGCAGCTTAGTTGGAGCCTACGAGCAGTACTTC
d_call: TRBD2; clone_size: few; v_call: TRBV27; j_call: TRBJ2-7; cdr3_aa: CASSWGEGSYEQYF; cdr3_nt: TGTGCCAGCAGTTGGGGGGAGGGTTCCTACGAGCAGTACTTC
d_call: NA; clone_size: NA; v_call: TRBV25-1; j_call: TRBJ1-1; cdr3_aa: CASRGGTPNTEAFF; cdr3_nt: TGTGCCAGCAGGGGAGGGACACCGAACACTGAAGCTTTCTTT
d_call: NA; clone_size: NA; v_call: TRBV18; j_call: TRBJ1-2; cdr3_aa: CASSPIVEYGYTF; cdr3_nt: TGTGCCAGCTCACCTATTGTCGAGTATGGCTACACCTTC
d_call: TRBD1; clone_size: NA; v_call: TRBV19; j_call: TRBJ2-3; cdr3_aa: CASSTGTGALTDTQYF; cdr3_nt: TGTGCCAGTAGTACAGGGACAGGGGCGCTCACAGATACGCAGTATTTT
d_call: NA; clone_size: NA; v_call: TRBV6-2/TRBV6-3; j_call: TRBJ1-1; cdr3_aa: CASSYLGPPFEAFF; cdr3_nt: TGTGCCAGCAGTTACCTAGGCCCCCCATTTGAAGCTTTCTTT
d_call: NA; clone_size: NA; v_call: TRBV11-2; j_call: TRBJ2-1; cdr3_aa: CASTPRLSSYNEQFF; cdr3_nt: TGTGCCAGCACCCCCCGCCTTAGCTCCTACAATGAGCAGTTCTTC
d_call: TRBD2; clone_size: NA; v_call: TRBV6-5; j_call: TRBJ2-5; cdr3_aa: CATSSGGAGETQYF; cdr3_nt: TGTGCCACCTCTAGCGGGGGGGCCGGGGAGACCCAGTACTTC
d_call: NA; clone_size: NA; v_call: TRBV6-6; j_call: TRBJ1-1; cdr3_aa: CASSSLGGNTEAFF; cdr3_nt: TGTGCCAGCAGTTCATTGGGGGGGAACACTGAAGCTTTCTTT
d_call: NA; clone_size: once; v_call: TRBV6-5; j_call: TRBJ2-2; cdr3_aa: CAAQDTLGTGELFF; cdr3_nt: TGTGCCGCTCAGGACACCCTGGGGACCGGGGAGCTGTTTTTT
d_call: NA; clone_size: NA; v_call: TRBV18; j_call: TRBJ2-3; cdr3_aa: CASSPRTAVRTDTQYF; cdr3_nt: TGTGCCAGCTCACCCCGGACAGCCGTACGGACAGATACGCAGTATTTT
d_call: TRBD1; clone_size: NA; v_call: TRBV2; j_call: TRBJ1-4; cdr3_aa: CASRDDRGRRVWAF; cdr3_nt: TGTGCCAGCAGGGATGACAGGGGGCGGCGAGTCTGGGCTTTT
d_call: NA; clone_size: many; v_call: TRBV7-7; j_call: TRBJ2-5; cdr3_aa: CASSGDTETQYF; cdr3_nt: TGTGCTAGCAGCGGGGACACAGAGACCCAGTACTTC
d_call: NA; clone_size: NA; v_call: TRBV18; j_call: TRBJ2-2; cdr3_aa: CASSPRTNTGELFF; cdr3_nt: TGTGCCAGCTCACCCAGGACGAACACCGGGGAGCTGTTTTTT
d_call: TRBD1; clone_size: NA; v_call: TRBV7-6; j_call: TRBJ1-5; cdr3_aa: CASSPGTGDQPQHF; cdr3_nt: TGTGCCAGCAGCCCCGGGACAGGAGATCAGCCCCAGCATTTT
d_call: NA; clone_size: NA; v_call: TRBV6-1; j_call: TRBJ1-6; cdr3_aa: CASSEADGVYSPLHF; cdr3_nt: TGTGCCAGCAGTGAAGCGGATGGAGTTTACTCACCCCTCCACTTT
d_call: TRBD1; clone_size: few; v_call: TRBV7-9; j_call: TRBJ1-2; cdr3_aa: CASSVMTGGYGYTF; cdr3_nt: TGTGCCAGCAGCGTAATGACAGGGGGTTATGGCTACACCTTC
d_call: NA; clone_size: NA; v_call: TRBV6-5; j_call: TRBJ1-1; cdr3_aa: CASSYKALTVDTEAFF; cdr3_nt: TGTGCCAGCAGTTACAAGGCCCTCACAGTGGACACTGAAGCTTTCTTT
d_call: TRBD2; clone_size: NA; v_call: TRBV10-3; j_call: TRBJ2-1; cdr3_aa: CAISDPRVAGAYNEQFF; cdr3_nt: TGTGCCATCAGTGACCCGAGGGTAGCGGGAGCCTACAATGAGCAGTTCTTC
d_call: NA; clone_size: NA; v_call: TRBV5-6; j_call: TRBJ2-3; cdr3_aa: CASSSYRAGGTDTQYF; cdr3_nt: TGTGCCAGCAGCTCATACAGGGCTGGAGGAACAGATACGCAGTATTTT
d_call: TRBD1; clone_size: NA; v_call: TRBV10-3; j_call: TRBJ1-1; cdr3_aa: CAILGTGDTEAFF; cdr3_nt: TGTGCCATACTCGGGACAGGGGACACTGAAGCTTTCTTT